This T cell receptor (beta chain) was recovered during a study of blood T cell repertoires in COVID-19. Study in general: PBMCs, B-cell-depleted T cells, or T cells were the source of the cDNA or gDNA that made up the material.

Original handling: Amplification of reference gene primers provided the estimated nucleated cell counts. Here immunoSEQ multiplex PCR was the method, and the copy in TCRdb shows in-frame clones only, minus some. The V and J calls and clone size come from that table; D and trimming were worked out from the DNA. The table records approximately 96,000 clones, roughly 95% of them present only once. Germline V gene data show CDR1 as LNHNV and CDR2 as YYDKDF (reference sequence). Trimming shortened V by 1 base and J by 5 bases, and 11 bases separated the two germline ends. This CDR3 has 14 residues. The sequence was collected from a human donor with active COVID-19. The donor label of this sample is uncertain. V and J are TRBV15 and TRBJ1-1; D remains unclear. The source material was peripheral blood. Here the CDR3 DNA reads TGTGCCACCAGCAGAGGCCAGATATCGACTGAAGCTTTCTTT. This codes for CATSRGQISTEAFF.